The TCR beta chain described here comes from a study of blood T cell repertoires in COVID-19. Turning to the study itself: The United States, Italy and Spain provided the acute and convalescent COVID-19 samples.

Enrollment of patients from Seattle took place during active infection, with longitudinal follow-up. In the original analysis: Nucleated cell counts were estimated from reference gene primer amplification. Profiled with immunoSEQ multiplex PCR; TCRdb holds only in-frame clones, not every one. The V and J calls and clone size are taken from that table; D and trimming were inferred from the DNA. The sample contains around 18,000 clones, 77% of which appear only once. V dropped 2 bases and J dropped 2; count of bases not matched to a gene: 3. This CDR3 has 15 amino acids. The germline CDR1 and CDR2 sequences are SGHRS and YFSETQ.

V gene TRBV5-1 combines with J gene TRBJ2-1, with TRBD2 matching over 8 bases. What was sequenced was peripheral blood. This clonotype was obtained from a man in his 70s with COVID-19, enrolled during active disease. CDR3 sequence: CASSLAGDPYNEQFF. The CDR3 nucleotides read TGCGCCAGCAGCTTAGCGGGGGACCCCTACAATGAGCAGTTCTTC.